This T cell receptor (beta chain) was captured in a study of blood T cells in healthy people across ages. Looking at the study overall: Per every two T cells, about one barcoded beta molecule was captured by template switching.

Samples each had at least 5 micrograms of total RNA extracted. Of note for this clonotype: No antigen is known for it.

Next came a second PCR, run for about 7 to 11 cycles, which used a sample-barcoded 5' primer along with a J-beta primer mix. A template-switch adaptor that had 12 random nucleotides put a tag on each cDNA molecule. MiXCR, run by TCRdb on the 5' RACE reads, gives a single entry per CDR3 protein. The sample gives fewer than 750,000 distinct CDR3 sequences, roughly 43% of which show up once; just under 25% is in the top ten. V lost 4 bases and J 7 bases, leaving 15 bases between the germline ends. There are 14 residues in the CDR3. Germline CDR1 is SGHKS and CDR2 is YYEKEE (reference sequence). The study's findings and limits: Fewer expanded clones and more diversity marked long-lived versus aged donors.

The J gene is TRBJ2-1, the V gene TRBV5-5; D perhaps matches TRBD1 (8 bases). The clonotype comes from a man older than 75 in good health. Sequencing was done on a sample of blood. This CDR3 reads CASSHDRGGNEQFF. DNA for the CDR3: TGTGCCAGCAGCCACGACAGGGGAGGGAATGAGCAGTTCTTC.